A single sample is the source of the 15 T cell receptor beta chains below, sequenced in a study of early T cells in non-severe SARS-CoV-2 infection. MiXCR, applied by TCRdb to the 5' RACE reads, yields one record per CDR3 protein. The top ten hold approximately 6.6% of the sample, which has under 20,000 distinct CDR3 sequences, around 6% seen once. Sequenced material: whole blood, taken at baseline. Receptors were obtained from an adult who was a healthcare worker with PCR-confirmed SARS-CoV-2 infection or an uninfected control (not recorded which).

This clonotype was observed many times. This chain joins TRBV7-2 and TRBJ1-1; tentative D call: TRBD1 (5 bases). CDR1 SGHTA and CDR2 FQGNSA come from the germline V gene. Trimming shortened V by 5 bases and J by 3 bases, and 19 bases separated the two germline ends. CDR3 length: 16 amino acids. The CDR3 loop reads CASSPSPGMGDTEAFF. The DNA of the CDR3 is TGTGCCAGCAGCCCCTCGCCGGGCATGGGGGACACTGAAGCTTTCTTT.

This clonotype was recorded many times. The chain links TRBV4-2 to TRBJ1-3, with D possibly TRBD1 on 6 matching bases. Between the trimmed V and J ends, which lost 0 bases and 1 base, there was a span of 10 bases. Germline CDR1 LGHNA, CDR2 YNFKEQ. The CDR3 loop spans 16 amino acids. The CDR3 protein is CASSQDLQGSGNTIYF. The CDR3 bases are TGTGCCAGCAGCCAAGACCTACAGGGATCTGGAAACACCATATATTTT.

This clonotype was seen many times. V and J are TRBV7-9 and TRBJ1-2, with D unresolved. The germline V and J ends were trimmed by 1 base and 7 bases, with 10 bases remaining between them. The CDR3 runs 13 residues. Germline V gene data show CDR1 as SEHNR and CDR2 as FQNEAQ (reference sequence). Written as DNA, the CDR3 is TGTGCCAGCAGCTTAGACTGGGCTACTGGCTACACCTTC. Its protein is CASSLDWATGYTF.

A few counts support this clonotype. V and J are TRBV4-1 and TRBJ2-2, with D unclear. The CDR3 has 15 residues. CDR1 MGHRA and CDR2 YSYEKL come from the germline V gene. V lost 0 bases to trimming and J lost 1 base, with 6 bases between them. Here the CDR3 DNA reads TGCGCCAGCAGCCAAGATCAGCGGAACACCGGGGAGCTGTTTTTT. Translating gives CASSQDQRNTGELFF.

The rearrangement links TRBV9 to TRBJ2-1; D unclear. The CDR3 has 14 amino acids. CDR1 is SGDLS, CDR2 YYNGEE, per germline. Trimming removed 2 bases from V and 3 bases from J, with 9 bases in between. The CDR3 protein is CASSVRLNYNEQFF. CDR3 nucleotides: TGTGCCAGCAGCGTGAGGCTAAACTACAATGAGCAGTTCTTC.

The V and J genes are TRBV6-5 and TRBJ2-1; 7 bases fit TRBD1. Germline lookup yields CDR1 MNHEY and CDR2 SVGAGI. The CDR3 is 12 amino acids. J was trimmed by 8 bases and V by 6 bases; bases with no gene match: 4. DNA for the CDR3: TGTGCCAGCAGAACCACAGGGGATGAGCAGTTCTTC. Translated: CASRTTGDEQFF.

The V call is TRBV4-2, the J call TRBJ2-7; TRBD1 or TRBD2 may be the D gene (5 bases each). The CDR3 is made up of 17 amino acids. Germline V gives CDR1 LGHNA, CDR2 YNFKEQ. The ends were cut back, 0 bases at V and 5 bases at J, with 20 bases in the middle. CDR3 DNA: TGTGCCAGCAGCCAAGAATCTAGAGGGCAGGGTAACCACGAGCAGTACTTC. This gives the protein CASSQESRGQGNHEQYF.

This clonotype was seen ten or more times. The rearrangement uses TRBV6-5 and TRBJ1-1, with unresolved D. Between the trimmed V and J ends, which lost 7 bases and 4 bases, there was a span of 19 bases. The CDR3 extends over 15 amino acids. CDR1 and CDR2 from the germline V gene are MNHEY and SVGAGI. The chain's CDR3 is CASIPRSDRGTEAFF. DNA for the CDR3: TGTGCCAGCATCCCCCGTTCGGACCGCGGCACTGAAGCTTTCTTT.

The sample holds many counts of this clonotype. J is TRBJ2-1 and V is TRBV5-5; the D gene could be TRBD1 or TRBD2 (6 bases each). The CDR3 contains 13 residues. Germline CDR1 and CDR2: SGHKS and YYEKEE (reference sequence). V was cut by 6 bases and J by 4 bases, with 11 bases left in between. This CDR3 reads CASNGGRYNEQFF. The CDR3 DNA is TGTGCCAGCAACGGGGGCCGGTACAATGAGCAGTTCTTC.

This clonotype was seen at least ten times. The CDR3 region has the DNA TGTGCCACTGGGACAGGGAACTACAATGAGCAGTTCTTC. This codes for CATGTGNYNEQFF. This chain joins TRBV10-3 and TRBJ2-1, with 9 bases identical to TRBD1. Germline CDR1 is ENHRY and CDR2 is SYGVKD. There are 13 residues in the CDR3. V lost 10 bases, J lost 3 bases, and 4 bases stayed unmatched.

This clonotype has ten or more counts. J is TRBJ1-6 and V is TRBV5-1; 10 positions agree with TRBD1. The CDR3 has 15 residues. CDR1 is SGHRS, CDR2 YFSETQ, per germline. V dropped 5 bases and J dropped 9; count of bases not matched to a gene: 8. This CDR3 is CASRYGRDRGSPLHF. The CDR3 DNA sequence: TGCGCCAGCAGATACGGCCGGGACAGGGGTTCACCCCTCCACTTT.

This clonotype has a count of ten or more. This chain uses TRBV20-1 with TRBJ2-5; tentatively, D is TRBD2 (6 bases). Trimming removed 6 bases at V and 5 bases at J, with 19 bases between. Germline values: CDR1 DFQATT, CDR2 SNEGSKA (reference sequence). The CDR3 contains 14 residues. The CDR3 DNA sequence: TGCAGTGCCCCAGGTGGCGGGGCCCGTGAGACCCAGTACTTC. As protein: CSAPGGGARETQYF.

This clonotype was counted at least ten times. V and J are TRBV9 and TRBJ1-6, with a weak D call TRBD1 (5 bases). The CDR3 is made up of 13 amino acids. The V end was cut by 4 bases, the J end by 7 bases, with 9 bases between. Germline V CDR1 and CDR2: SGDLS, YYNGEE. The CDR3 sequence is CASSLTGNSPLHF. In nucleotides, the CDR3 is TGTGCCAGCAGCCTTACAGGAAATTCACCCCTCCACTTT.

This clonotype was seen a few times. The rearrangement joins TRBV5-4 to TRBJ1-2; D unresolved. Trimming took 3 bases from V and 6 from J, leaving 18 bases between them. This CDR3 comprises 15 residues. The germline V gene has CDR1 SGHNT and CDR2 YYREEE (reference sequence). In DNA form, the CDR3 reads TGTGCCAGCAGCTCCCCTCGGTGGGATGCAAATGGCTACACCTTC. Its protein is CASSSPRWDANGYTF.

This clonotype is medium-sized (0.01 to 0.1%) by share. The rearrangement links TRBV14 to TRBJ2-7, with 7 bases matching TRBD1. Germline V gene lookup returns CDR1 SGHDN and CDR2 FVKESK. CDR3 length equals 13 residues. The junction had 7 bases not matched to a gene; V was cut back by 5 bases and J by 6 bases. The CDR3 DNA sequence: TGTGCCAGCAGCTACAGGGGTTCTGTCGAGCAGTACTTC. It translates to CASSYRGSVEQYF.